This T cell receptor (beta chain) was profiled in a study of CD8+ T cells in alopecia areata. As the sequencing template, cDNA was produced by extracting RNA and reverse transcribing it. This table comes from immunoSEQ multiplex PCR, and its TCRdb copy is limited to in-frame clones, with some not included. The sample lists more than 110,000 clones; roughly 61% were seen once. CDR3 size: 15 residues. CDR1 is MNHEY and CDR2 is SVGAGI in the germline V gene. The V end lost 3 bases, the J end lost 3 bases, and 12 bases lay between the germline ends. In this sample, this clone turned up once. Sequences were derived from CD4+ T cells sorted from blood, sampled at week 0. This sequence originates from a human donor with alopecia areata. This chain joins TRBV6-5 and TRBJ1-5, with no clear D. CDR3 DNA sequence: TGTGCCAGCAGTTATTCTGAGGACCACAATCAGCCCCAGCATTTT. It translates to CASSYSEDHNQPQHF.